These T cell receptor beta chains were read from a single sample in a study of blood T cell repertoires in COVID-19. Clones were read by immunoSEQ multiplex PCR, and TCRdb kept only the in-frame ones, dropping some. Of around 370,000 clones listed, 85% to 90% were seen once; the top ten hold around 7%. Sequences were obtained from peripheral blood. The receptors originated from a man aged 18 to 30 with active or convalescent COVID-19. The CDR3 runs from the conserved cysteine through the conserved F or W. Fields, in order: J gene, V gene, D gene, clone size, CDR3 length, CDR3 DNA, CDR3 protein. The D gene is left open where the match is weak. Rows give clone size only sometimes, using once, few, many, or a class for an expanded clone.

TRBJ1-5 | TRBV27 | - | once | 15 | TGTGCCAGCAGTTTATACACCGGGATGGATCAGCCCCAGCATTTT | CASSLYTGMDQPQHF
TRBJ1-1 | TRBV27 | - | - | 12 | TGTGCCAGCAGTTCGTGGGCCTCTGAAGCTTTCTTT | CASSSWASEAFF
TRBJ2-3 | TRBV7-9 | TRBD2 | - | 17 | TGTGCCAGCAGCTCAAGGACTAGCGGGAGTGGAACAGATACGCAGTATTTT | CASSSRTSGSGTDTQYF
TRBJ1-2 | TRBV6-5 | TRBD1 | - | 15 | TGTGCCAGCAGTTATCAAGGGACAGGGAGCTATGGCTACACCTTC | CASSYQGTGSYGYTF
TRBJ2-1 | TRBV9 | TRBD1 | - | 16 | TGTGCCAGCAGCGTAGCAGGGGGGACAGGGAACAATGAGCAGTTCTTC | CASSVAGGTGNNEQFF
TRBJ1-5 | TRBV6-5 | TRBD1 | - | 15 | TGTGCCAGCAGGGGGACAGGGGGAGGCAATCAGCCCCAGCATTTT | CASRGTGGGNQPQHF
TRBJ1-1 | TRBV19 | - | - | 10 | TGTGCCAGTCGGGGGGATGAAGCTTTCTTT | CASRGDEAFF
TRBJ1-1 | TRBV19 | TRBD1 | once | 14 | TGTGCCAGTAGTACAACCGGGACAGGGTGGGGGGCTTTCTTT | CASSTTGTGWGAFF
TRBJ1-3 | TRBV5-5 | - | - | 15 | TGTGCCAGCAGCTTAGGGGGATTCTCCGGAAACACCATATATTTT | CASSLGGFSGNTIYF
TRBJ2-7 | TRBV7-2 | - | - | 15 | TGTGCCAGCAGCTTAAGTGCAGGGGCCGTCTACGAGCAGTACTTC | CASSLSAGAVYEQYF
TRBJ2-6 | TRBV19 | TRBD1 | - | 16 | TGTGCCACCTCGACAGGGTTCGGGTCTGGGGCCAACGTGCTGACTTTC | CATSTGFGSGANVLTF
TRBJ1-5 | TRBV4-1 | TRBD1 | - | 17 | TGCGCCAGCAGCCAGGGACAGGGGGTATTCGGATTGGGGCCCCAGCATTTT | CASSQGQGVFGLGPQHF
TRBJ2-3 | TRBV23-1 | - | - | 14 | TGCACAGAAAGAGGGCTCCAAGGGACAGATACGCAGTATTTT | CTERGLQGTDTQYF
TRBJ1-2 | TRBV29-1 | - | - | 12 | TGCAGCGTTCCTACAGGGACCTATGGCTACACCTTC | CSVPTGTYGYTF
TRBJ1-1 | TRBV18 | TRBD1 | - | 16 | TGTGCCAGCTCATCCAGAGGTCAGGGGGAGAACACTGAAGCTTTCTTT | CASSSRGQGENTEAFF
TRBJ1-1 | TRBV5-1 | - | - | 13 | TGCGCCAGCAGCGCCACACCTAACACTGAAGCTTTCTTT | CASSATPNTEAFF
TRBJ2-7 | TRBV5-4 | TRBD2 | - | 17 | TGTGCCAGCAGCTTGGAGGTCCCGGGGGGGGCGATCCACGAGCAGTACTTC | CASSLEVPGGAIHEQYF
TRBJ2-7 | TRBV5-5 | - | - | 15 | TGTGCCAGCAGCACCGCGACAGGCTCGTTCTACGAGCAGTACTTC | CASSTATGSFYEQYF
TRBJ1-6 | TRBV5-6 | - | - | 17 | TGTGCCAGCACCCGACAGAGCAGTAGCTCCTATAATTCACCCCTCCACTTT | CASTRQSSSSYNSPLHF
TRBJ1-6 | TRBV15 | TRBD1 | - | 15 | TGTGCCACCAGCAGGGACCGGGACAGGGTCTCACCCCTCCACTTT | CATSRDRDRVSPLHF
TRBJ2-1 | TRBV7-3 | TRBD2 | - | 17 | TGTGCCAGCAGCCAGATGGGTGGCGGGAGCGGTAGGAATGAGCAGTTCTTC | CASSQMGGGSGRNEQFF
TRBJ1-2 | TRBV28 | TRBD1 | - | 16 | TGTGCCAGCAGTTTAGGAGGACAGGGGGCAGGGGATGGCTACACCTTC | CASSLGGQGAGDGYTF
TRBJ1-1 | TRBV6-5 | - | - | 11 | TGTGCCAGCAGCCGGAACACTGAAGCTTTCTTT | CASSRNTEAFF
TRBJ2-7 | TRBV5-1 | TRBD1 | - | 14 | TGCGCCAGCAGCGCACCGGGACAGGGCTACGAGCAGTACTTC | CASSAPGQGYEQYF
TRBJ1-5 | TRBV29-1 | TRBD1 | - | 15 | TGCAGCGTAGCGGACAGGGGGAACAGCAATCAGCCCCAGCATTTT | CSVADRGNSNQPQHF
TRBJ2-1 | TRBV5-6 | TRBD2 | - | 16 | TGTGCCAGCAGCCCCATCTCGGCGGGGGTAACCAATGAGCAGTTCTTC | CASSPISAGVTNEQFF
TRBJ1-5 | TRBV27 | - | - | 17 | TGTGCCAGCAGTTTCCGGGGGGCTGGGTATAGCAATCAGCCCCAGCATTTT | CASSFRGAGYSNQPQHF
TRBJ2-7 | TRBV7-8 | - | - | 11 | TGTGCCAGCAGCCCCCGCTACGAGCAGTACTTC | CASSPRYEQYF
TRBJ2-3 | TRBV6-2/TRBV6-3 | - | - | 14 | TGTGCCAGCAGTCCCCAGGGGAACGCAGATACGCAGTATTTT | CASSPQGNADTQYF